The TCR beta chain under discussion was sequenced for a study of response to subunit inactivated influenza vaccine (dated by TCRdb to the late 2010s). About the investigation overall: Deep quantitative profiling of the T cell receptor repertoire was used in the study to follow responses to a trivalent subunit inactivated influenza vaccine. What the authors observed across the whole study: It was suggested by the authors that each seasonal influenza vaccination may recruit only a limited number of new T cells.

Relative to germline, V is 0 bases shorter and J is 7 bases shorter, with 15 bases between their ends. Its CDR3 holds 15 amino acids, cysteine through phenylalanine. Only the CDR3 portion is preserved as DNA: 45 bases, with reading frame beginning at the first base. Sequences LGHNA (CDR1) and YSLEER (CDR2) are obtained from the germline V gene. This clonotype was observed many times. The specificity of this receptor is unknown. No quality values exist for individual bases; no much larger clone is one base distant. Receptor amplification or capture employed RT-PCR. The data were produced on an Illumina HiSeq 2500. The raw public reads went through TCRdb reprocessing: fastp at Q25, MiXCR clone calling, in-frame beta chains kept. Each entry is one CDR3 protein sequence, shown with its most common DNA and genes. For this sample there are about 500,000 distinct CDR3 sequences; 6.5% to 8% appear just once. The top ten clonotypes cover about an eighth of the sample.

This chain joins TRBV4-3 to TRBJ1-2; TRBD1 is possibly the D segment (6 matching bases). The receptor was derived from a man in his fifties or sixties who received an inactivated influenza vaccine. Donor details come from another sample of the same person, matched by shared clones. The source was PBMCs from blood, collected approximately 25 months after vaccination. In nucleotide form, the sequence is TGCGCCAGCAGCCAAGATGATAGGGGGTCCGCTGGCTACACCTTC. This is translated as CASSQDDRGSAGYTF.